One and the same sample provided the 3 T cell receptor beta chains below, sequenced in a study of regulatory T cells in long-lasting Graves disease. Libraries of TCR beta came from iRepertoire HTBI primers plus Arm-PCR of CDR3 regions. TCRdb processed the multiplex PCR reads anew with MiXCR; each CDR3 protein has one entry. The table shows some 250,000 distinct CDR3 sequences, with 15% to 20% occurring only once. The time point is: newly diagnosed GD, antithyroid drugs for less than 3 months. The TCR library was prepared using RNA isolated from PBMCs. Separately, the same data were catalogued under a study of T cells in Graves' hyperthyroidism and ophthalmopathy.

The sequenced sample was peripheral blood mononuclear cells (PBMCs), obtained at new diagnosis, from a patient treated with antithyroid drugs. These receptors all stem from a woman aged 30 to 39 with Graves disease.

Many counts were recorded for this clonotype. V usage is TRBV2 and J usage is TRBJ2-7, with a tentative D call TRBD1 (6 bases). Germline-derived CDR1 and CDR2 are SNHLY and FYNNEI. Trimming left V 6 bases short and J 3 bases short, with 12 bases between. The CDR3 spans 13 residues. DNA of the CDR3: TGTGCCAGCAGCGCCGACAGGAACTACGAGCAGTACTTC. Residues: CASSADRNYEQYF.

This clonotype was found many times. The CDR3 loop reads CASSFSGGTDTQYF. The DNA of the CDR3 is TGCGCCAGCAGCTTTTCGGGGGGGACAGATACGCAGTATTTT. V is TRBV5-1 and J is TRBJ2-3; 8 bases agree with TRBD2. The CDR3 totals 14 residues. V shed 2 bases and J 3 bases; nucleotides not matched to a gene: 2. The V gene's germline CDR1 is SGHRS and CDR2 YFSETQ.

This chain joins TRBV30 and TRBJ2-3, with 16 bases matching TRBD2. The CDR3 extends over 15 amino acids. After removal of 4 bases from V and 9 bases from J, the junction contained 7 bases not matched to a gene. Germline V CDR1 and CDR2: GTSNPN, SVGIG (reference sequence). CDR3 coding DNA: TGTGCCTGGACCCAGGGACTAGCGGGAGGGGGGACGCAGTATTTT. This translates into CAWTQGLAGGGTQYF.